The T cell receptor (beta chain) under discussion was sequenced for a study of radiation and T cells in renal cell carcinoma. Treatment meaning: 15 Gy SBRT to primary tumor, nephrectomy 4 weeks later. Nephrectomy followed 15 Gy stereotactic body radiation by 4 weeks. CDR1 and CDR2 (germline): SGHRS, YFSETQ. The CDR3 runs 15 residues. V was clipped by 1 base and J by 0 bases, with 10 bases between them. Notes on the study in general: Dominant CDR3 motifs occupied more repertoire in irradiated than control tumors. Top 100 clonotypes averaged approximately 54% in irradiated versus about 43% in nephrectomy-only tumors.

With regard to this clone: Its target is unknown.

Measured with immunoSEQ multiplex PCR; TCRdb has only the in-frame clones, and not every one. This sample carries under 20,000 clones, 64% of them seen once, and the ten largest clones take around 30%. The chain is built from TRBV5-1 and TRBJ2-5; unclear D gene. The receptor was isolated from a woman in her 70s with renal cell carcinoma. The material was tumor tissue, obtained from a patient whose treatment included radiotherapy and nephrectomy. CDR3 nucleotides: TGCGCCAGCAGCTTGAGTATAGAGGACCAAGAGACCCAGTACTTC. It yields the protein CASSLSIEDQETQYF.